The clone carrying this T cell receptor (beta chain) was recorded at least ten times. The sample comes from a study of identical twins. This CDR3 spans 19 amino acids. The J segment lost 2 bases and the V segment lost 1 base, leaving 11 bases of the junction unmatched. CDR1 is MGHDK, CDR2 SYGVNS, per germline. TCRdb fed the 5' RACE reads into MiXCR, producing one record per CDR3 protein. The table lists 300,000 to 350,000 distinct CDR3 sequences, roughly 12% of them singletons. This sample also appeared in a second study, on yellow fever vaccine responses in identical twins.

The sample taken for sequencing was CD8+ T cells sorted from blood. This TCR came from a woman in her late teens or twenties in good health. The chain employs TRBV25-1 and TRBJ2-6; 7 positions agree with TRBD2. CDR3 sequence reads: CASSESGAGSLTGANVLTF. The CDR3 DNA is TGTGCCAGCAGTGAATCCGGAGCGGGATCGCTGACTGGGGCCAACGTCCTGACTTTC.